The sample holds many counts of the clone carrying this T cell receptor (beta chain). The sample originates from a study of identical twins. Via MiXCR, TCRdb re-called the 5' RACE reads, giving one row per CDR3 protein. This table holds 1.5 million or so distinct CDR3 sequences, roughly a third found once. The length of the CDR3 is 13 residues. Germline V gives CDR1 SQVTM, CDR2 ANQGSEA. V was trimmed by 4 bases and J by 4 bases, leaving 13 bases between them. Sequencing was performed on cord blood. The J gene is TRBJ1-2, the V gene TRBV29-1; TRBD1 is a possible D gene (5 bases). This TCR was sampled from a newborn girl in good health. CDR3 in DNA: TGCAGCGTTGCACAGGAGGGTGGCTATGGCTACACCTTC. It translates to CSVAQEGGYGYTF.